What follows are 26 T cell receptor beta chains derived from one specimen sequenced in a study of blood T cell repertoires in COVID-19. Sequenced by immunoSEQ multiplex PCR; TCRdb stores in-frame clones only, minus some. This table holds a few hundred thousand clones, approximately 80% found once. The sample was peripheral blood. The source of these receptors is a woman aged 80 or older with active or convalescent COVID-19.

V usage is TRBV29-1 and J usage is TRBJ2-5; 8 bases are shared with TRBD2. The CDR3 runs to 13 residues. CDR1 is SQVTM, CDR2 ANQGSEA, per germline. The trim removed 5 bases at V and 1 base at J, leaving 3 bases unmatched. Here the CDR3 reads CSVPLAGQETQYF. In DNA, the CDR3 is TGCAGCGTTCCTCTAGCGGGCCAAGAGACCCAGTACTTC. Supplemented by reference TRBV29-1 and TRBJ2-5, the full variable domain reads SAVISQKPSRDICQRGTSLTIQCQVDSQVTMMFWYRQQPGQSLTLIATANQGSEATYESGFVIDKFPISRPNLTFSTLTVSNMSPEDSSIYLCSVPLAGQETQYFGPGTRLLVL.

V and J are TRBV19 and TRBJ2-5, with 15 bases aligning to TRBD2. Germline V gene data show CDR1 as LNHDA and CDR2 as SQIVND (reference sequence). V gave up 1 base and J gave up 6 bases; unmatched junction bases: 3. This CDR3 has 16 residues. For the CDR3, the DNA is TGTGCCAGTAGTATAGGGACTAGCGGGAGGGGACAGACCCAGTACTTC. It yields the protein CASSIGTSGRGQTQYF.

This rearrangement joins TRBV3-1 (or the pseudogene TRBV3-2) to TRBJ1-4, with 9 bases identical to TRBD1. Per the germline V gene, CDR1 is LGHDT and CDR2 is YNNKEL (reference sequence). The CDR3 is made up of 17 amino acids. J gave up 10 bases and V 2 bases, and 14 bases lay outside the gene matches. The CDR3 nucleotides are TGTGCCAGCAGCCAACTAAGCGCCGGGACAGGGTTTGGAAAACTGTTTTTT. It translates to CASSQLSAGTGFGKLFF.

This clone has just one count. This sequence joins TRBV30 and TRBJ1-3, with D possibly being TRBD1 (6 bases). Trimming took off 4 bases at V and 4 bases at J, with 14 bases between the two ends. This CDR3 is built from 14 residues. Germline CDR1 and CDR2: GTSNPN and SVGIG (reference sequence). As DNA, the CDR3 is TGTGCCTGGACCCCAGGGGTGGGAGGAAACACCATATATTTT. Amino acid sequence: CAWTPGVGGNTIYF.

This sequence joins TRBV9 and TRBJ2-3; 11 bases align to TRBD2. The length of the CDR3 is 17 residues. Germline lookup yields CDR1 SGDLS and CDR2 YYNGEE. J was trimmed by 11 bases and V by 0 bases; bases with no gene match: 14. CDR3 bases: TGTGCCAGCAGCGTAGAGGCGGCTAGCGGGGGGTCCCCACGGCAGTATTTT. As protein: CASSVEAASGGSPRQYF.

This rearrangement joins TRBV6-1 to TRBJ2-5, with a weak D call TRBD1 (8 bases). The CDR3 covers 15 residues. Germline V gives CDR1 MNHNS, CDR2 SASEGT. V lost 5 bases and J lost 2, with 15 bases in between. This CDR3 is CASSSHRGGQETQYF. CDR3 sequence (DNA): TGTGCCAGCAGTTCCCACAGGGGGGGGCAAGAGACCCAGTACTTC.

This rearrangement joins TRBV29-1 to TRBJ2-7; 9 bases agree with TRBD1. The germline gives CDR1 SQVTM, CDR2 ANQGSEA. The CDR3 loop spans 17 amino acids. V was clipped by 4 bases and J by 1 base; unmatched bases: 14. CDR3 in DNA: TGCAGCGTTGGGGGTGGGACAGGGACCTACCGATCCTACGAGCAGTACTTC. The encoded protein is CSVGGGTGTYRSYEQYF.

A single count supports this clone. CDR3: CASSQSPGNTEAFF. The DNA for the CDR3 is TGTGCCAGCAGCCAATCGCCCGGGAACACTGAAGCTTTCTTT. V gene TRBV16 combines with J gene TRBJ1-1; D not resolved. Germline V gives CDR1 KGHSY, CDR2 FQNENV. V dropped 0 bases and J dropped 1 base, with 6 bases sitting between them. The CDR3 length is 14 residues.

This chain connects TRBV2 to TRBJ1-3; D not resolved. Germline V gene data show CDR1 as SNHLY and CDR2 as FYNNEI. Trimming left V 4 bases short and J 0 bases short, with 13 bases between. The CDR3 contains 16 residues. CDR3 in amino acids: CASSGVALSSGNTIYF. CDR3 DNA: TGTGCCAGCAGTGGGGTAGCGCTGAGCTCTGGAAACACCATATATTTT.

This clone has just a few counts. This rearrangement joins TRBV7-9 to TRBJ1-6; a possible D gene is TRBD1 (5 bases). The CDR3 runs 14 residues. Trimming took off 2 bases at V and 10 bases at J, with 12 bases between the two ends. Germline V gene lookup returns CDR1 SEHNR and CDR2 FQNEAQ (reference sequence). The DNA for the CDR3 is TGTGCCAGCAGCTTAAGCGGGGGTAGGTCACCCCTCCACTTT. Residues: CASSLSGGRSPLHF.

CDR3 DNA: TGTGCCAGCAGTCTAAATACAGGGGCCGGCGAGCAGTACTTC. It translates to CASSLNTGAGEQYF. V and J are TRBV27 and TRBJ2-7, with TRBD1 matching 7 bases. Germline lookup yields CDR1 MNHEY and CDR2 SMNVEV (reference sequence). Trimming at V came to 5 bases and at J to 6 bases, leaving 10 bases not matched to a gene. This CDR3 has 14 residues.

The chain is built from TRBV7-3 and TRBJ2-1; 7 bases agree with TRBD1. CDR1 is SGHTA and CDR2 is FQGTGA in the germline V gene. V lost 8 bases, J lost 2 bases, and 6 bases stayed unmatched. The CDR3 consists of 14 residues. The CDR3 loop is CASGTGATYNEQFF. The CDR3 nucleotides read TGTGCCAGCGGAACAGGGGCAACCTACAATGAGCAGTTCTTC. Full variable domain (missing parts from reference TRBV7-3 and TRBJ2-1): GAGVSQTPSNKVTEKGKYVELRCDPISGHTALYWYRQSLGQGPEFLIYFQGTGAADDSGLPNDRFFAVRPEGSVSTLKIQRTERGDSAVYLCASGTGATYNEQFFGPGTRLTVL.

The chain joins TRBV19 to TRBJ1-5; 9 bases line up with TRBD1. The length of the CDR3 is 17 residues. With 1 base clipped from V and 0 bases from J, the junction kept 4 bases outside the gene matches. In germline, CDR1 is LNHDA, CDR2 SQIVND (reference sequence). CDR3 in DNA: TGTGCCAGTAGTATAGGGGACAGGGTTTATAGCAATCAGCCCCAGCATTTT. Its protein is CASSIGDRVYSNQPQHF.

The chain is built from TRBV28 and TRBJ1-6; 9 bases line up with TRBD1. This CDR3 is built from 15 residues. Trimming at V came to 4 bases and at J to 8 bases, leaving 6 bases not matched to a gene. Looked up from germline, CDR1 is MDHEN and CDR2 is SYDVKM. CDR3 DNA sequence: TGTGCCAGCAGTTCTAGGGGACAGGGTTATTCACCCCTCCACTTT. Translated: CASSSRGQGYSPLHF.

The rearrangement joins TRBV6-2 or TRBV6-3 to TRBJ2-7; 9 nucleotides agree with TRBD1. Per germline, CDR1 MNHEY and CDR2 SVGEGT. This CDR3 contains 15 residues. With V trimmed by 2 bases and J by 2 bases, 4 bases remained unmatched. The CDR3 coding sequence is TGTGCCAGCAGTTACGGACAGGGGACGACCTACGAGCAGTACTTC. It codes for CASSYGQGTTYEQYF.

The chain is built from TRBV3-1 (or the pseudogene TRBV3-2) and TRBJ1-4, with D maybe TRBD1 (6 bases). The V end was cut by 4 bases, the J end by 7 bases, with 22 bases between. CDR1 is LGHDT, CDR2 YNNKEL, per germline (reference sequence). The CDR3 is 17 residues long. CDR3 sequence: CASSPLGLDRRGEKLFF. In nucleotides, the CDR3 is TGTGCCAGCAGCCCTCTAGGACTGGACAGAAGAGGTGAAAAACTGTTTTTT.

The chain links TRBV4-2 to TRBJ1-6; 7 bases line up with TRBD1. Germline V gene lookup returns CDR1 LGHNA and CDR2 YNFKEQ. V was pared by 0 bases and J by 6 bases, with 8 bases of the junction left unmatched. This CDR3 contains 17 residues. In nucleotides, the CDR3 is TGTGCCAGCAGCCAAGAGGGCAAGGGGGCATCTAATTCACCCCTCCACTTT. Amino acids: CASSQEGKGASNSPLHF.

This chain's CDR3 is CASSLGTGGKETQYF. The CDR3, as DNA: TGTGCCAGCAGTTTAGGGACAGGGGGTAAGGAGACCCAGTACTTC. The chain joins TRBV27 to TRBJ2-5, with 11 bases fitting TRBD1. The V gene end was trimmed by 2 bases and the J gene end by 5 bases; junction bases not matched to a gene: 4. Germline V gene sequence: CDR1 MNHEY, CDR2 SMNVEV (reference sequence). The CDR3 spans 15 residues.

The V call is TRBV3-1 (or the pseudogene TRBV3-2), the J call TRBJ2-7; 10 bases are shared with TRBD1. CDR3 size: 15 residues. Germline CDR1 LGHDT, CDR2 YNNKEL (reference sequence). V lost 5 bases, J lost 0 bases, and 4 bases stayed unmatched. Here the CDR3 DNA reads TGTGCCAGCAGCTCCCGGACAGGGGGCTCCTACGAGCAGTACTTC. Its translation is CASSSRTGGSYEQYF.

The chain uses TRBV7-3 and TRBJ2-5; a weak D match, TRBD2 (6 bases). V shed 5 bases and J shed 5 bases, with 18 bases lying between them. This CDR3 has 15 residues. The germline V gene encodes CDR1 SGHTA and CDR2 FQGTGA. In DNA, the CDR3 is TGTGCCAGCAGCCCTTTTAGCGGCCTGGGGGAGACCCAGTACTTC. Its protein product is CASSPFSGLGETQYF.

The chain joins TRBV28 to TRBJ2-1, with TRBD1 identical over 10 bases. The CDR3 contains 15 residues. Germline CDR1 and CDR2: MDHEN and SYDVKM. V gave up 4 bases and J gave up 2 bases; unmatched junction bases: 2. CDR3 amino acids: CASSSGTGAYNEQFF. The DNA of the CDR3 is TGTGCCAGCAGTTCCGGGACAGGGGCCTACAATGAGCAGTTCTTC.

This sequence joins TRBV9 and TRBJ2-2; D unresolved. CDR3 size: 15 residues. Germline assignment: CDR1 SGDLS and CDR2 YYNGEE. Trimming left V 0 bases short and J 4 bases short, with 10 bases between. CDR3 sequence (DNA): TGTGCCAGCAGCGTAGCGTCGCGCCGCACCGGGGAGCTGTTTTTT. Translation gives CASSVASRRTGELFF.

The rearrangement uses TRBV18 and TRBJ2-1, with 12 bases that match TRBD2. Germline-derived CDR1 and CDR2 are KGHSH and LQKENI. The CDR3 covers 16 residues. With V trimmed by 5 bases and J by 4 bases, 6 bases remained unmatched. CDR3 nucleotide sequence: TGTGCCAGCTCATCTAGCGGGGGGGCCGAGTACAATGAGCAGTTCTTC. This translates into CASSSSGGAEYNEQFF.

The chain links TRBV9 to TRBJ2-7, with TRBD2 matching 7 bases. Germline CDR1 and CDR2: SGDLS and YYNGEE. The CDR3 has 12 amino acids. V dropped 3 bases and J dropped 5; count of bases not matched to a gene: 2. In DNA, the CDR3 is TGTGCCAGCAGCGCACGGGGGGACGAGCAGTACTTC. It yields the protein CASSARGDEQYF.

V gene TRBV7-2 combines with J gene TRBJ2-4, with 10 bases aligning to TRBD2. CDR1 is SGHTA, CDR2 FQGNSA, per germline. The J segment lost 7 bases and the V segment lost 5 bases, leaving 8 bases of the junction unmatched. CDR3 size: 15 residues. DNA of the CDR3: TGTGCCAGCAGCCCTCTAGCGGGAGATTGGAACATTCAGTACTTC. Its translation: CASSPLAGDWNIQYF.

The rearrangement uses TRBV6-1 and TRBJ2-3; 8 bases line up with TRBD2. The CDR3 is 15 amino acids. In germline, CDR1 is MNHNS, CDR2 SASEGT. V lost 8 bases to trimming and J lost 4 bases; unmatched junction nucleotides: 11. The CDR3 here is CASLNGGLGADTQYF. The CDR3, as DNA: TGTGCCAGCCTCAACGGGGGACTAGGGGCAGATACGCAGTATTTT.